This T cell receptor (beta chain) was identified in a study of human T cells and chemical hapten exposure. In this sample, this clonotype turned up many times. One entry per CDR3 protein results from TCRdb running MiXCR on the RACE reads. Of about 50,000 distinct CDR3 sequences in the sample, about a tenth were seen once. V lost 0 bases to trimming and J lost 0 bases, with 8 bases between them. The CDR3 consists of 15 residues. Germline assignment: CDR1 LGHNA and CDR2 YNFKEQ. Stated time point: patch test 2, 6 weeks after DPC sensitization. The treatment is: therapeutic diphenylcyclopropenone sensitization with weekly scalp DPC. The study enrolled 18 to 70-year-old alopecia patients suitable for DPC.

This TCR came from a woman in her 50s with alopecia areata. Some clones in this sample may be carry-over from other donors' samples. Here the sequenced sample was whole blood, taken in connection with sensitization to the hapten diphenylcyclopropenone (DPC). This chain joins TRBV4-2 and TRBJ1-2, with TRBD1 as a possible D gene (5 bases). Written as DNA, the CDR3 is TGTGCCAGCAGCCAAGAACGACAGCCTAACTATGGCTACACCTTC. It codes for CASSQERQPNYGYTF.